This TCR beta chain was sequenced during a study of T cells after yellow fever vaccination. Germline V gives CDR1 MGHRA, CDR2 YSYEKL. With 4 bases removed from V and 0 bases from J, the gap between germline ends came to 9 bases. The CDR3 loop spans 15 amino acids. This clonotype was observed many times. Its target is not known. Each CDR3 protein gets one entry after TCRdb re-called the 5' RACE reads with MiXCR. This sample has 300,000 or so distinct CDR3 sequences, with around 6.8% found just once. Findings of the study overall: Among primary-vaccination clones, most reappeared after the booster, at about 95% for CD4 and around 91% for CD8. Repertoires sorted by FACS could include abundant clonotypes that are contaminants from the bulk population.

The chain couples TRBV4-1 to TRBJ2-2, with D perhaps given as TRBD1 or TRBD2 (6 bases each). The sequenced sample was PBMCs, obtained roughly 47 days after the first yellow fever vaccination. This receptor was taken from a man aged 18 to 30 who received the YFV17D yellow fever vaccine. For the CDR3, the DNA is TGCGCCAGCAGCCGGGGGGCCGCGAACACCGGGGAGCTGTTTTTT. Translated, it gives CASSRGAANTGELFF.